One sample yielded the 30 T cell receptor beta chains listed below, sequenced in a study of cytomegalovirus exposure and HLA in healthy donors. The study ran its PCR with 60 Vbeta and 13 Jbeta primers. Method: immunoSEQ multiplex PCR; TCRdb's copy keeps in-frame clones and lacks some. The table has approximately 100,000 clones, around 80% seen once. Sequencing used PBMCs. These TCRs come from a man between 60 and 75 years old in good health and CMV-seropositive.

The chain couples TRBV7-2 to TRBJ2-5; D perhaps matches TRBD2 (5 bases). Germline V gene lookup returns CDR1 SGHTA and CDR2 FQGNSA. The CDR3 is 15 residues long. V lost 0 bases to trimming and J lost 3 bases, with 11 bases between them. The CDR3 nucleotides are TGTGCCAGCAGCTTAGCAACACTAGAGGAAGAGACCCAGTACTTC. This codes for CASSLATLEEETQYF.

The J gene is TRBJ2-5, the V gene TRBV5-1; D is perhaps TRBD1 (6 bases). V shed 4 bases and J shed 4 bases, with 11 bases lying between them. Germline loops: CDR1 SGHRS, CDR2 YFSETQ. This CDR3 spans 13 amino acids. The CDR3 loop reads CASSGGGSETQYF. As DNA, the CDR3 is TGCGCCAGCAGCGGTGGGGGCTCAGAGACCCAGTACTTC. Full variable domain (remainder filled in from reference TRBV5-1 and TRBJ2-5): KAGVTQTPRYLIKTRGQQVTLSCSPISGHRSVSWYQQTPGQGLQFLFEYFSETQRNKGNFPGRFSGRQFSNSRSEMNVSTLELGDSALYLCASSGGGSETQYFGPGTRLLVL.

This chain joins TRBV29-1 and TRBJ2-7, with 8 positions matching TRBD1. There are 11 residues in the CDR3. V trimming: 7 bases; J trimming: 4 bases; junction bases outside the gene matches: 3. CDR1 is SQVTM, CDR2 ANQGSEA, per germline. The CDR3 loop reads CSAGQGYEQYF. The CDR3 DNA reads TGCAGCGCCGGACAGGGATACGAGCAGTACTTC.

The rearrangement uses TRBV11-2 and TRBJ2-3; tentatively, D is TRBD1 (6 bases). CDR3 size: 15 residues. Germline lookup yields CDR1 SGHAT and CDR2 FQNNGV. Trimming took 1 base from V and 5 from J, leaving 13 bases between them. CDR3: CASSLVGQGRDTQYF. The CDR3 DNA reads as TGTGCCAGCAGCTTAGTTGGGCAGGGGCGAGATACGCAGTATTTT.

This clone was seen just once. V and J are TRBV6-1 and TRBJ2-3, with D perhaps matching TRBD1 (6 bases). The germline V and J ends were trimmed by 4 bases and 2 bases, with 19 bases remaining between them. CDR1 and CDR2 from the germline V gene are MNHNS and SASEGT. CDR3 size: 17 residues. CDR3 DNA sequence: TGTGCCAGCAGTGCCCAGGACAGAAACCCTAACACAGATACGCAGTATTTT. Translation: CASSAQDRNPNTDTQYF.

The J gene is TRBJ1-5, the V gene TRBV19; TRBD1 is a possible D gene (5 bases). CDR1 and CDR2 (germline): LNHDA, SQIVND (reference sequence). V gave up 4 bases and J gave up 3 bases, with 16 bases separating them. This CDR3 region has 16 residues. The CDR3, as DNA: TGTGCCAGTAGTACCCGGCGACAGTTACTCAATCAGCCCCAGCATTTT. Its translation: CASSTRRQLLNQPQHF. Full variable domain (missing parts from reference TRBV19 and TRBJ1-5): DGGITQSPKYLFRKEGQNVTLSCEQNLNHDAMYWYRQDPGQGLRLIYYSQIVNDFQKGDIAEGYSVSREKKESFPLTVTSAQKNPTAFYLCASSTRRQLLNQPQHFGDGTRLSIL.

The V gene is TRBV10-1, the J gene TRBJ1-5; D possibly corresponds to TRBD1 (6 bases). The CDR3 totals 15 residues. The ends were cut back, 8 bases at V and 4 bases at J, with 18 bases in the middle. CDR1 and CDR2 from the germline V gene are WNHNN and SYGVQD (reference sequence). CDR3 nucleotide sequence: TGCGCCAGCCCCCAACCGGGACACCATAATCAGCCCCAGCATTTT. It translates to CASPQPGHHNQPQHF.

The V and J genes are TRBV7-2 and TRBJ1-5; weak D call: TRBD1 (6 bases). V was pared by 1 base and J by 7 bases, with 8 bases between. CDR1 and CDR2 from the germline V gene are SGHTA and FQGNSA. The CDR3 has 13 amino acids. The CDR3 sequence: CASSLGGPQPQHF. In nucleotides, the CDR3 is TGTGCCAGCAGCTTAGGGGGGCCCCAGCCCCAGCATTTT.

A single count supports this clone. V is TRBV9 and J is TRBJ2-3, with D possibly being TRBD1 (5 bases). Germline V CDR1 and CDR2: SGDLS, YYNGEE. Deletions cut 0 bases from V and 6 bases from J, with 23 bases between. This CDR3 has 18 amino acids. The CDR3 DNA reads as TGTGCCAGCAGCGTAGCCCGACAGAGCGTTATTCTAACGGATACGCAGTATTTT. Translation: CASSVARQSVILTDTQYF.

In its sample, this clone was seen a few times. The chain joins TRBV5-4 to TRBJ1-1; D unresolved. The CDR3 contains 11 residues. Germline values: CDR1 SGHNT, CDR2 YYREEE (reference sequence). The ends were cut back, 2 bases at V and 8 bases at J, with 7 bases in the middle. The CDR3 DNA is TGTGCCAGCAGCTTCTCGGGGGAAGCTTTCTTT. This translates into CASSFSGEAFF.

The V gene is TRBV6-5, the J gene TRBJ2-7; TRBD1 is a possible D gene (5 bases). V shed 4 bases and J shed 3 bases, with 7 bases lying between them. The CDR3 is 12 residues long. Per germline, CDR1 MNHEY and CDR2 SVGAGI. The CDR3 here is CASSSQGYEQYF. In DNA, the CDR3 is TGTGCCAGCAGTTCTCAGGGCTACGAGCAGTACTTC.

The chain carries TRBV2 and TRBJ1-3; TRBD1 is a possible D gene (5 bases). V was shortened by 6 bases and J by 0 bases, with 9 bases between the two germline ends. Looked up from germline, CDR1 is SNHLY and CDR2 is FYNNEI. There are 14 residues in the CDR3. CDR3: CASRQESSGNTIYF. In nucleotides, the CDR3 is TGTGCCAGCAGACAGGAGAGCTCTGGAAACACCATATATTTT.

The chain recombines TRBV19 with TRBJ2-1; 7 positions agree with TRBD2. The V gene end was trimmed by 7 bases and the J gene end by 3 bases; junction bases not matched to a gene: 6. The CDR3 length is 14 residues. The germline V gene has CDR1 LNHDA and CDR2 SQIVND (reference sequence). Written as DNA, the CDR3 is TGTGCCAGTACCCTGGGGGGGAACTACAATGAGCAGTTCTTC. This codes for CASTLGGNYNEQFF.

The gene calls are TRBV28 and TRBJ1-5, with TRBD1 matching over 9 bases. V gave up 2 bases and J gave up 6 bases; unmatched junction bases: 5. The CDR3 runs to 15 residues. Per the germline V gene, CDR1 is MDHEN and CDR2 is SYDVKM. This CDR3 is CASSLHGTGSQPQHF. Written as DNA, the CDR3 is TGTGCCAGCAGTTTACACGGGACAGGGTCTCAGCCCCAGCATTTT.

This clone appeared once. The same CDR3 also results from other DNA sequences found in this sample. The chain recombines TRBV2 with TRBJ2-2; tentatively, D is TRBD1 (6 bases). CDR1 SNHLY and CDR2 FYNNEI come from the germline V gene. CDR3 length equals 14 residues. Trimming took off 9 bases at V and 2 bases at J, with 13 bases between the two ends. The CDR3 coding sequence is TGTGCCAGTTCCCGGGACACCAACACCGGGGAGCTGTTTTTT. This codes for CASSRDTNTGELFF.

The chain employs TRBV14 and TRBJ2-3; D may be TRBD1 (5 bases). V was clipped by 5 bases and J by 6 bases, with 15 bases between them. From germline, CDR1 is SGHDN and CDR2 FVKESK. The CDR3 is made up of 14 amino acids. The CDR3 protein is CASSSWTLKDTQYF. The CDR3 nucleotides are TGTGCCAGCAGCTCATGGACACTAAAGGATACGCAGTATTTT.

This clone was detected only once. V is TRBV5-4 and J is TRBJ2-2, with TRBD1 matching 11 bases. The trim removed 4 bases at V and 3 bases at J, leaving 5 bases unmatched. The CDR3 length is 16 residues. Germline-derived CDR1 and CDR2 are SGHNT and YYREEE (reference sequence). CDR3 amino acids: CASSRGQGAHTGELFF. CDR3 bases: TGTGCCAGCAGCCGAGGACAGGGGGCTCACACCGGGGAGCTGTTTTTT.

The rearrangement joins TRBV18 to TRBJ2-7; TRBD1 matches at 7 bases. From germline, CDR1 is KGHSH and CDR2 LQKENI. This CDR3 comprises 15 residues. The V segment lost 6 bases and the J segment 4 bases; nucleotides outside the gene matches: 12. The CDR3 spells CASSLFSSGQYEQYF. Written as DNA, the CDR3 is TGTGCCAGCTCCCTATTTAGCTCGGGACAGTACGAGCAGTACTTC.

Worth noting for this clone: At one end the junction does not follow the germline gene, possibly because of a read error. The V gene is TRBV7-9, the J gene TRBJ1-1; no definite D call. CDR1 and CDR2 (germline): SEHNR, FQNEAQ (reference sequence). The CDR3 covers 12 residues. CDR3 in DNA: TGTTCCAGCATGCCTATGAACACTGAAGCTTTCTTT. This encodes CSSMPMNTEAFF.

This clone has a handful of counts. One end of the junction varies from germline; a read error may be responsible. This rearrangement joins TRBV7-7 to TRBJ2-7; the match to TRBD1 covers 7 bases. Per the germline V gene, CDR1 is SSHAT and CDR2 is FNYEAQ (reference sequence). This CDR3 has 14 amino acids. The CDR3 here is CASSPWDRPYEQYF. The CDR3 DNA reads as TGTGCTAGCAGCCCGTGGGACAGACCCTACGAGCAGTACTTC.

This clone appeared a few times. The chain is built from TRBV28 and TRBJ1-5; 7 bases match TRBD1. Unmatched junction bases numbered 3, after V lost 3 bases and J lost 1 base. The CDR3 has 15 amino acids. In germline, CDR1 is MDHEN, CDR2 SYDVKM. CDR3 in amino acids: CASSFRGRSNQPQHF. The CDR3, as DNA: TGTGCCAGCAGTTTTAGGGGGCGAAGCAATCAGCCCCAGCATTTT.

The chain links TRBV13 to TRBJ2-5; 9 positions agree with TRBD2. Germline lookup yields CDR1 PRHDT and CDR2 FYEKMQ (reference sequence). CDR3 length: 17 residues. Losses at the gene ends were 2 bases for V and 5 bases for J; bases not matched to a gene: 12. The CDR3, as DNA: TGTGCCAGCAGCTTAACCGGCTGGCGGGGGGGCTTGGAGACCCAGTACTTC. It encodes CASSLTGWRGGLETQYF.

This clone has just a few counts. This chain connects TRBV5-4 to TRBJ2-7; no reliable D call. Germline assignment: CDR1 SGHNT and CDR2 YYREEE (reference sequence). Trimming took off 0 bases at V and 5 bases at J, with 12 bases between the two ends. This CDR3 comprises 14 residues. The chain's CDR3 is CASSLEPLDDEQYF. CDR3 DNA sequence: TGTGCCAGCAGCTTGGAGCCCCTCGATGACGAGCAGTACTTC.

A single count supports this clone. This chain uses TRBV20-1 with TRBJ2-5, with D uncertain. CDR3 length: 11 amino acids. The germline CDR1 and CDR2 sequences are DFQATT and SNEGSKA (reference sequence). Trimming stripped 1 base from V and 7 bases from J, with 7 bases between. The DNA for the CDR3 is TGCAGTGCTAGAGTATCGGGGACCCAGTACTTC. Protein: CSARVSGTQYF.

The chain recombines TRBV5-1 with TRBJ2-2, with D uncertain. This CDR3 is 13 amino acids long. In germline, CDR1 is SGHRS, CDR2 YFSETQ. Trimming removed 2 bases at V and 5 bases at J, with 7 bases between. CDR3 region: CASSLRVTGELFF. The CDR3 DNA is TGCGCCAGCAGCTTACGGGTTACCGGGGAGCTGTTTTTT.

This chain connects TRBV15 to TRBJ1-2, with D possibly matching TRBD1 (5 bases). CDR1 is LNHNV and CDR2 is YYDKDF in the germline V gene (reference sequence). CDR3 size: 13 residues. V lost 3 bases and J lost 8, with 13 bases in between. Here the CDR3 reads CATSSDSRGGYTF. The DNA for the CDR3 is TGTGCCACCAGCAGCGACTCCCGGGGGGGCTACACCTTC.

The V call is TRBV5-8, the J call TRBJ2-2; D might be TRBD2 (7 bases). CDR1 SGHTS and CDR2 YDEGEE come from the germline V gene. The CDR3 consists of 16 residues. The V and J ends lost 0 bases and 2 bases respectively, with 11 bases between them. Written as DNA, the CDR3 is TGTGCCAGCAGCTTGGCGGCGGGGGCCAACACCGGGGAGCTGTTTTTT. It encodes CASSLAAGANTGELFF.

This rearrangement joins TRBV7-2 to TRBJ2-1, with D maybe TRBD2 (6 bases). CDR3 length: 13 residues. V lost 2 bases to trimming and J lost 9 bases, with 11 bases between them. Germline-derived CDR1 and CDR2 are SGHTA and FQGNSA. This chain's CDR3 is CASSLRMGGEQFF. The CDR3 DNA reads as TGTGCCAGCAGCTTAAGGATGGGAGGTGAGCAGTTCTTC.

This clone was seen just once. The V gene is TRBV7-3, the J gene TRBJ2-3; D possibly corresponds to TRBD2 (6 bases). Germline V gene sequence: CDR1 SGHTA, CDR2 FQGTGA. Trimming cost V 2 bases and J 5 bases, with 8 bases left between them. This CDR3 region has 13 residues. The CDR3 DNA follows: TGTGCCAGCAGCTTACTGCGGGGAGATACGCAGTATTTT. Amino acids: CASSLLRGDTQYF.

The chain joins TRBV7-9 to TRBJ2-5; D gene uncertain. The CDR3 spans 12 residues. Per germline, CDR1 SEHNR and CDR2 FQNEAQ (reference sequence). Trimming took 2 bases from V and 2 from J, leaving 3 bases between them. The CDR3 region has the DNA TGTGCCAGCAGCTTAACTCAAGAGACCCAGTACTTC. Protein: CASSLTQETQYF.